These 32 T cell receptor beta chains were sequenced from one sample in a study of CD8+CD57+ T cells in acquired aplastic anemia. The patients chosen for sequencing had shown expansion of CD8+CD57+ cells (detected by flow cytometry). Profiling of TCR beta VDJ combinations and CDR3 sequences used genomic DNA as template. TCRdb ran MiXCR on the reads and lists one entry per CDR3 protein. The repertoire holds 150,000 to 200,000 distinct CDR3 sequences, with approximately 48% as singletons. Sample: sorted CD4+, CD8+, or CD8+CD57+ T cells (not recorded which) from PBMCs. These receptors came from a human donor with aplastic anemia.

The chain combines TRBV10-3 with TRBJ2-7, with 9 bases identical to TRBD1. The V segment lost 10 bases and the J segment 4 bases; nucleotides outside the gene matches: 8. The CDR3 consists of 13 residues. Germline CDR1 is ENHRY and CDR2 is SYGVKD. The CDR3 loop is CATLGQGYYEQYF. CDR3 nucleotide sequence: TGTGCCACCCTCGGACAGGGGTATTACGAGCAGTACTTC.

With regard to this clonotype: A much larger clone sits a single nucleotide away, making a read error possible. This chain connects TRBV5-4 to TRBJ2-2, with D perhaps TRBD1 or TRBD2 (5 bases each). The CDR3 covers 18 residues. Per germline, CDR1 SGHNT and CDR2 YYREEE (reference sequence). The CDR3 DNA follows: TGTGCCAGCAGCTTGGCCCGGCAACGGCAGGGTGGGACCGGGGAGCTGTCTTTT. Translated, it gives CASSLARQRQGGTGELSF. Looking up the rest from reference TRBV5-4 and TRBJ2-2 gives the full variable domain: ETGVTQSPTHLIKTRGQQVTLRCSSQSGHNTVSWYQQALGQGPQFIFQYYREEENGRGNFPPRFSGLQFPNYSSELNVNALELDDSALYLCASSLARQRQGGTGELSFGEGSRLTVL.

This clonotype was recorded many times. V is TRBV20-1 and J is TRBJ1-6; no clear D. The ends were cut back, 4 bases at V and 0 bases at J, with 10 bases in the middle. Per germline, CDR1 DFQATT and CDR2 SNEGSKA (reference sequence). CDR3 length: 15 amino acids. CDR3 in DNA: TGCAGTGCTATGGAGGTTAGCTCCTATAATTCACCCCTCCACTTT. This codes for CSAMEVSSYNSPLHF.

This clonotype was counted a few times. The rearrangement uses TRBV28 and TRBJ1-5; D ambiguous. This CDR3 is 13 amino acids long. V shed 5 bases and J shed 4 bases, with 9 bases lying between them. The germline V gene encodes CDR1 MDHEN and CDR2 SYDVKM. The CDR3 loop is CASSGSANQPQHF. The DNA of the CDR3 is TGTGCCAGCAGTGGCAGTGCGAATCAGCCCCAGCATTTT.

The rearrangement uses TRBV4-2 and TRBJ2-7; 12 bases align to TRBD1. The CDR3 sequence is 18 residues long. Germline V CDR1 and CDR2: LGHNA, YNFKEQ. V dropped 4 bases and J dropped 4; count of bases not matched to a gene: 14. CDR3 DNA sequence: TGTGCCAGCAGCCCTACCGGGACAGGGGGCTTTCGGTCTTACGAGCAGTACTTC. Translation: CASSPTGTGGFRSYEQYF.

This clonotype was seen just once. At one boundary the junction diverges from the germline segment, which might be a read error. This rearrangement joins TRBV10-3 to TRBJ1-2; D remains unclear. The CDR3 runs 12 residues. Germline V gives CDR1 ENHRY, CDR2 SYGVKD. The CDR3 DNA is TGTGCCATCCGTGAGTCGGCTGTGGCGTTGGCCTTC. This translates into CAIRESAVALAF.

In this sample, this clonotype turned up once. Lacking the conserved final phenylalanine or tryptophan, this CDR3 likely reflects a read error. The J gene is TRBJ2-6, the V gene TRBV5-1; maybe TRBD2 (5 bases). The V gene lost 2 bases and the J gene lost 0 bases, with 6 bases spanning the gap. CDR1 SGHRS and CDR2 YFSETQ come from the germline V gene. The CDR3 covers 15 residues. The CDR3 DNA is TGCGCCAGCAGCTTAGGACTCTCTGGGGCCAACGTCCTGACTCTC. This encodes CASSLGLSGANVLTL.

This chain connects TRBV15 to TRBJ1-2; the match to TRBD1 covers 10 bases. Germline-derived CDR1 and CDR2 are LNHNV and YYDKDF (reference sequence). CDR3 size: 15 residues. V gave up 0 bases and J gave up 8 bases; unmatched junction bases: 6. In DNA, the CDR3 is TGTGCCACCAGCAGAGATTGGGGACAGGGGAACGGCTACACCTTC. Its protein is CATSRDWGQGNGYTF.

This clonotype showed up many times. The chain combines TRBV20-1 with TRBJ1-1, with a tentative D call TRBD1 (6 bases). The V gene lost 4 bases and the J gene lost 5 bases, with 17 bases spanning the gap. Looked up from germline, CDR1 is DFQATT and CDR2 is SNEGSKA (reference sequence). This CDR3 has 14 residues. The CDR3 reads CSATRQVEMTEAFF. The CDR3 coding sequence is TGCAGTGCTACCCGACAGGTCGAAATGACTGAAGCTTTCTTT.

A remark on this clonotype: A read error may produce the germline difference seen at one junction end. This sequence joins TRBV10-3 and TRBJ2-7; D might be TRBD2 (6 bases). The CDR3 loop spans 13 amino acids. From germline, CDR1 is ENHRY and CDR2 SYGVKD. The CDR3 spells CAISRPGGGEQYF. For the CDR3, the DNA is TGCGCCATCAGTCGCCCTGGCGGAGGGGAGCAGTACTTC.

CDR3 in amino acids: CASSFNKGAYSPLHF. In nucleotides, the CDR3 is TGTGCCAGCAGCTTCAATAAGGGGGCTTATTCACCCCTCCACTTT. The chain has TRBV7-9 and TRBJ1-6; 7 nucleotides match TRBD1. J gave up 8 bases and V 3 bases, and 7 bases lay outside the gene matches. CDR1 SEHNR and CDR2 FQNEAQ come from the germline V gene (reference sequence). The CDR3 is 15 residues long.

A note on this clonotype: One end of the junction fails to match germline, which may point to a read error. The chain joins TRBV18 to TRBJ1-1, with D perhaps matching TRBD1 (6 bases). The CDR3 is 14 residues long. The germline CDR1 and CDR2 sequences are KGHSH and LQKENI. CDR3 loop: CAGSPQDRNTEAFF. CDR3 in DNA: TGTGCCGGCTCACCACAGGACAGGAACACTGAAGCTTTCTTT.

In this sample, this clonotype turned up a few times. V usage is TRBV24-1 and J usage is TRBJ1-2; 10 nucleotides match TRBD1. With 4 bases clipped from V and 7 bases from J, the junction kept 2 bases outside the gene matches. CDR1 is KGHDR, CDR2 SFDVKD, per germline. CDR3 length: 13 amino acids. The CDR3 region has the DNA TGTGCCACCAGTGAAAGACAGGGGGCTGGCTACACCTTC. Translation gives CATSERQGAGYTF.

This clonotype was detected a few times. The rearrangement uses TRBV29-1 and TRBJ2-5; 9 nucleotides line up with TRBD2. CDR1 SQVTM and CDR2 ANQGSEA come from the germline V gene. V trimming: 5 bases; J trimming: 4 bases; junction bases outside the gene matches: 8. The CDR3 consists of 14 residues. CDR3 sequence reads: CSVPQTSGGETQYF. The CDR3 nucleotides are TGCAGCGTTCCTCAGACTAGCGGCGGAGAGACCCAGTACTTC. The variable domain in full, completed from reference TRBV29-1 and TRBJ2-5, reads SAVISQKPSRDICQRGTSLTIQCQVDSQVTMMFWYRQQPGQSLTLIATANQGSEATYESGFVIDKFPISRPNLTFSTLTVSNMSPEDSSIYLCSVPQTSGGETQYFGPGTRLLVL.

A note on this clonotype: Just one base apart from a much larger clone, this may be a read error. This rearrangement joins TRBV6-1 to TRBJ2-5, with D tentatively TRBD2 (5 bases). The CDR3 runs 14 residues. V lost 6 bases and J 5 bases, leaving 16 bases between the germline ends. Germline CDR1 reads MNHNS; CDR2 reads SASEGT. CDR3 in amino acids: CASRRLEVWETQYF. The CDR3 DNA reads TGTGCCAGCAGACGACTGGAGGTGTGGGAGACCCAGTACTTC.

This clonotype appeared many times. The V call is TRBV11-1, the J call TRBJ1-1; D gene ambiguous. Germline lookup yields CDR1 SGHAT and CDR2 FQDESV (reference sequence). CDR3 size: 13 residues. Deletions cut 5 bases from V and 0 bases from J, with 7 bases between. The CDR3 loop is CASSPTLNTEAFF. CDR3 bases: TGTGCCAGCAGCCCCACATTGAACACTGAAGCTTTCTTT.

This clonotype was seen ten or more times. The genes are TRBV12-3 or TRBV12-4 and TRBJ1-5; no firm D call. This CDR3 comprises 14 residues. Trimming took off 7 bases at V and 3 bases at J, with 13 bases between the two ends. The CDR3, as DNA: TGTGCCAGCACCCCCGACCGATACAATCAGCCCCAGCATTTT. This sequence encodes CASTPDRYNQPQHF.

The count of this clonotype is one. J is TRBJ1-1 and V is TRBV2; 8 bases are shared with TRBD1. The CDR3 loop spans 15 amino acids. V shed 8 bases and J 0 bases; nucleotides not matched to a gene: 8. The germline V gene has CDR1 SNHLY and CDR2 FYNNEI. The CDR3 DNA is TGTGCCAGCGCAGGGGGCGCGAAAATGAACACTGAAGCTTTCTTT. This sequence encodes CASAGGAKMNTEAFF.

The chain is built from TRBV19 and TRBJ1-1; 7 bases align to TRBD1. CDR3 length: 12 residues. Unmatched junction bases numbered 6, after V lost 6 bases and J lost 8 bases. Germline V gene data show CDR1 as LNHDA and CDR2 as SQIVND (reference sequence). The CDR3 protein is CASRTGQHEAFF. In DNA form, the CDR3 reads TGTGCCAGTAGAACGGGACAGCACGAAGCTTTCTTT.

This clonotype was counted ten times or more. The chain couples TRBV7-9 to TRBJ2-7, with D possibly being TRBD1 (6 bases). The CDR3 extends over 13 amino acids. The germline CDR1 and CDR2 sequences are SEHNR and FQNEAQ (reference sequence). Deletions cut 5 bases from V and 5 bases from J, with 13 bases between. The CDR3 loop is CASSTGTQDEQYF. CDR3 DNA: TGTGCCAGCAGCACCGGGACACAGGACGAGCAGTACTTC. Drawing the rest from reference TRBV7-9 and TRBJ2-7, the complete variable domain is DTGVSQNPRHKITKRGQNVTFRCDPISEHNRLYWYRQTLGQGPEFLTYFQNEAQLEKSRLLSDRFSAERPKGSFSTLEIQRTEQGDSAMYLCASSTGTQDEQYFGPGTRLTVT.

This clonotype appeared many times. One end of the junction is discordant with germline, which a read error may explain. The J gene is TRBJ2-1, the V gene TRBV7-3; D is perhaps TRBD1 or TRBD2 (6 bases each). The CDR3 length is 15 residues. CDR1 and CDR2 from the germline V gene are SGHTA and FQGTGA. CDR3 protein: CASSRLPGAYNEQFF. In DNA, the CDR3 is TGTGCCAGCAGCCGCCTTCCGGGGGCCTATAATGAGCAGTTCTTC.

The chain has TRBV7-9 and TRBJ1-3; D gene unclear. The CDR3 has 13 amino acids. The V and J ends lost 2 bases and 1 base respectively, with 3 bases between them. Germline lookup yields CDR1 SEHNR and CDR2 FQNEAQ (reference sequence). The CDR3 region is CASSLISGNTIYF. The CDR3 DNA reads TGTGCCAGCAGCTTAATTTCTGGAAACACCATATATTTT.

This clonotype was recorded at least ten times. The V gene is TRBV20-1, the J gene TRBJ1-2; TRBD1 might be the D (6 bases). The CDR3 consists of 15 residues. Germline CDR1 is DFQATT and CDR2 is SNEGSKA (reference sequence). V was clipped by 6 bases and J by 5 bases, with 22 bases between them. The chain's CDR3 is CSAVSGATGYYGYTF. DNA of the CDR3: TGCAGTGCGGTATCAGGGGCTACCGGGTATTATGGCTACACCTTC.

Turning to this clonotype: Compared with germline, one end of the junction differs, possibly owing to a read error. The CDR3 bases are TGTGCCAGCAGCTTAGGGGGCTGGGAGCAGCACTTC. Translation: CASSLGGWEQHF. This chain links TRBV7-9 with TRBJ2-7, with D tentatively TRBD1 or TRBD2 (5 bases each). In germline, CDR1 is SEHNR, CDR2 FQNEAQ (reference sequence). The CDR3 has 12 residues.

This clonotype was seen once. The V gene is TRBV6-1, the J gene TRBJ2-5; weak D call: TRBD2 (5 bases). V was clipped by 6 bases and J by 7 bases, with 18 bases between them. Germline CDR1 MNHNS, CDR2 SASEGT. The CDR3 extends over 14 amino acids. CDR3 in amino acids: CASRRVAPRGTQYF. In DNA form, the CDR3 reads TGTGCCAGCAGAAGGGTGGCACCTCGGGGGACCCAGTACTTC.

This clonotype was counted at least ten times. V and J are TRBV29-1 and TRBJ2-1; possible D gene TRBD2, 6 bases. This CDR3 region has 14 residues. V was clipped by 6 bases and J by 4 bases, with 16 bases between them. Germline-derived CDR1 and CDR2 are SQVTM and ANQGSEA. The CDR3 here is CSVGPGLGYNEQFF. The CDR3 DNA reads as TGCAGCGTCGGCCCGGGACTCGGTTACAATGAGCAGTTCTTC.

The chain uses TRBV20-1 and TRBJ2-3, with D possibly matching TRBD1 (5 bases). This CDR3 contains 14 residues. V was pared by 1 base and J by 0 bases, with 8 bases between. Germline V CDR1 and CDR2: DFQATT, SNEGSKA (reference sequence). This CDR3 reads CSARGTSSTDTQYF. CDR3 nucleotides: TGCAGTGCTAGAGGGACAAGTAGCACAGATACGCAGTATTTT.

This clonotype has at least ten counts. The chain combines TRBV5-1 with TRBJ2-1; 7 bases agree with TRBD2. Unmatched junction bases numbered 15, after V lost 0 bases and J lost 9 bases. There are 17 residues in the CDR3. Germline-derived CDR1 and CDR2 are SGHRS and YFSETQ. CDR3 region: CASSLEAGAGQFPEQFF. CDR3 nucleotides: TGCGCCAGCAGCTTGGAGGCGGGAGCGGGGCAATTTCCTGAGCAGTTCTTC.

The CDR3 sequence: CASSLEGTTDTQYF. The CDR3 DNA follows: TGTGCCAGCAGCTTAGAGGGGACCACAGATACGCAGTATTTT. The chain joins TRBV7-9 to TRBJ2-3; D possibly matches TRBD1 or TRBD2 (5 bases each). Trimming removed 1 base at V and 2 bases at J, with 7 bases between. This CDR3 spans 14 amino acids. Germline-derived CDR1 and CDR2 are SEHNR and FQNEAQ (reference sequence).

This clonotype has ten or more counts. The V and J genes are TRBV29-1 and TRBJ1-2; possible D gene TRBD1, 5 bases. V was clipped by 5 bases and J by 8 bases, with 15 bases between them. Germline V gene sequence: CDR1 SQVTM, CDR2 ANQGSEA. The CDR3 contains 12 residues. The chain's CDR3 is CSVSFWGGGYTF. DNA for the CDR3: TGCAGCGTTTCCTTTTGGGGGGGGGGCTACACCTTC.

This clonotype occurred once. The chain is built from TRBV5-8 and TRBJ2-1; the D is unclear. The CDR3 extends over 14 amino acids. Trimming took off 4 bases at V and 9 bases at J, with 17 bases between the two ends. Germline-derived CDR1 and CDR2 are SGHTS and YDEGEE. CDR3 in amino acids: CASSPQDRNTEQFF. In DNA, the CDR3 is TGTGCCAGCAGCCCGCAGGACCGGAACACTGAGCAGTTCTTC.

In this sample, this clonotype turned up many times. This chain uses TRBV9 with TRBJ2-5; 15 nucleotides line up with TRBD2. The CDR3 is 17 residues long. V gave up 4 bases and J gave up 4 bases; unmatched junction bases: 8. Per germline, CDR1 SGDLS and CDR2 YYNGEE. The CDR3 DNA is TGTGCCAGCAGCATGCCGCGGACTAGCGGGGGGGGAGAGACCCAGTACTTC. Protein: CASSMPRTSGGGETQYF.